There are a few counts of the clone carrying this T cell receptor beta chain. The record originates from a study of early T cells in non-severe SARS-CoV-2 infection. Unique molecular identifiers (one per individual cDNA molecule) were attached. TCRdb re-analysed the 5' RACE reads in MiXCR, keeping a single row per CDR3 protein. The sample lists 55,000 to 75,000 distinct CDR3 sequences, approximately 11% occurring once. Sequenced here: whole blood, sampled at baseline. The TCR comes from an adult who was a healthcare worker with PCR-confirmed SARS-CoV-2 infection or an uninfected control (not recorded which).

CDR3 in amino acids: CSALGFLAGGTGELFF. CDR3 DNA sequence: TGCAGTGCCCTGGGGTTCCTAGCGGGAGGCACCGGGGAGCTGTTTTTT. J is TRBJ2-2 and V is TRBV20-1; TRBD2 aligns across 11 bases. This CDR3 has 16 residues. Germline V gene sequence: CDR1 DFQATT, CDR2 SNEGSKA (reference sequence). The ends lost 6 bases at V and 4 bases at J; junction bases unmatched: 10.